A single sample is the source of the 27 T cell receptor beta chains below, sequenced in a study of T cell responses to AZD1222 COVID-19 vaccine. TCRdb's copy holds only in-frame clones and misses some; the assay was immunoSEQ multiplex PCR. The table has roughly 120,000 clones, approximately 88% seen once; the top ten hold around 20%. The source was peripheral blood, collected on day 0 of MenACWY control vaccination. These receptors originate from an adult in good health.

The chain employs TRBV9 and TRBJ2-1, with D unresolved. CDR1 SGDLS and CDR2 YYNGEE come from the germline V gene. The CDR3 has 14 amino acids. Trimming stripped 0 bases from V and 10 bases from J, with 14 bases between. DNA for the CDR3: TGTGCCAGCAGCGTAGCAGGAATTGCCTCCGAGCAGTTCTTC. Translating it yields CASSVAGIASEQFF.

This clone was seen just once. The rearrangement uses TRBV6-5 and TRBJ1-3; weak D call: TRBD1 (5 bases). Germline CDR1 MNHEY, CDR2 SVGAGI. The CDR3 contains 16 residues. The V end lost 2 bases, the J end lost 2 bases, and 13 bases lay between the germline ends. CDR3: CASSYPSGPAGNTIYF. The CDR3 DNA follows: TGTGCCAGCAGTTACCCCTCGGGGCCCGCTGGAAACACCATATATTTT.

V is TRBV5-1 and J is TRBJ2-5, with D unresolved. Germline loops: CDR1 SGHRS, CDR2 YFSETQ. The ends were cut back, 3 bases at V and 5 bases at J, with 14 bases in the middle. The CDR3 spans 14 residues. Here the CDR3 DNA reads TGCGCCAGCAGCTCCCGCGACCTAGGGGAGACCCAGTACTTC. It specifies CASSSRDLGETQYF.

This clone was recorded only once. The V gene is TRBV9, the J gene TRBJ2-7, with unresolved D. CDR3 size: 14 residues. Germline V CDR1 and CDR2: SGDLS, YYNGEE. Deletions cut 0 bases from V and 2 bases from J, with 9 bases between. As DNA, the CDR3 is TGTGCCAGCAGCGTAGAAGTGGGCCCCTACGAGCAGTACTTC. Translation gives CASSVEVGPYEQYF.

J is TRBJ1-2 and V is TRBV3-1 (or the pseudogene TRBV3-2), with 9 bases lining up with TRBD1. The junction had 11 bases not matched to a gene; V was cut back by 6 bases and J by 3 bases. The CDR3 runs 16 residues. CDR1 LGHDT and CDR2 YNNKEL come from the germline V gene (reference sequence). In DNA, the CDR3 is TGTGCCAGCAGTCAATTAGCGGGACAGGGTTACTATGGCTACACCTTC. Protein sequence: CASSQLAGQGYYGYTF.

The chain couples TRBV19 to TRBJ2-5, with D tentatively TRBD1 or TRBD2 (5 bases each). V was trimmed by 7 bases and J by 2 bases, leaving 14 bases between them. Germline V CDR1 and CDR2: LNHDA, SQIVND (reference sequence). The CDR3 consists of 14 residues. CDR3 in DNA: TGTGCCAGTACCATATCAGGGAGACAAGAGACCCAGTACTTC. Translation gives CASTISGRQETQYF.

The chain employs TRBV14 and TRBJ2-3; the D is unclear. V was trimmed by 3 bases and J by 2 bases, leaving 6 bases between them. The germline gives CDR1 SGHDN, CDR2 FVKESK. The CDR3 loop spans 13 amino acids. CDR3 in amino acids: CASSQRITDTQYF. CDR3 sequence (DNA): TGTGCCAGCAGCCAGCGGATCACAGATACGCAGTATTTT.

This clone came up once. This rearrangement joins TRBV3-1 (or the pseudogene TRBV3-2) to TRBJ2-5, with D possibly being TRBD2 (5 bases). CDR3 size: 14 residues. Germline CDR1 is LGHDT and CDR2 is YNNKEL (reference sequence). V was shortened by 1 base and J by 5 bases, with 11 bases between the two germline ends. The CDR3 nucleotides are TGTGCCAGCAGCCAAGCCCGGGGTAGGGAGACCCAGTACTTC. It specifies CASSQARGRETQYF.

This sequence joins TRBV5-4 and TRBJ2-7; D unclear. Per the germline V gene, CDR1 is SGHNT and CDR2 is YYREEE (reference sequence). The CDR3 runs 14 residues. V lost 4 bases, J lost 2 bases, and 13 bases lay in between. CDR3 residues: CASSPKTATYEQYF. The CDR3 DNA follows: TGTGCCAGCAGCCCAAAGACTGCTACCTACGAGCAGTACTTC.

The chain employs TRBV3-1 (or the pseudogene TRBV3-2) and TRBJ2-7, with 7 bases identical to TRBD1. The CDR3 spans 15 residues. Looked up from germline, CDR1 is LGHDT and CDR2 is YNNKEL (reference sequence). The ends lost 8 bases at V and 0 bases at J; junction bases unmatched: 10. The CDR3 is CASGVTGTASYEQYF. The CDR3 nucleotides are TGTGCCAGCGGAGTAACCGGGACAGCCTCCTACGAGCAGTACTTC.

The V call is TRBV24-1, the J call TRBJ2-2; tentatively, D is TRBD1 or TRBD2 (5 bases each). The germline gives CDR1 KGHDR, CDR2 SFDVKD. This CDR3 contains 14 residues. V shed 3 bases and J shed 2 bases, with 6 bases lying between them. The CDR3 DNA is TGTGCCACCAGTGATGGGGGAAACACCGGGGAGCTGTTTTTT. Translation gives CATSDGGNTGELFF.

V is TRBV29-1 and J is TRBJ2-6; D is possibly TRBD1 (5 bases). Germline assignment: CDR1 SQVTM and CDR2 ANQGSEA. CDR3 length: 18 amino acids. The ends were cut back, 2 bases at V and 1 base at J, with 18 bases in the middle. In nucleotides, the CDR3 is TGCAGCGTTGAACAGAGAGATAGGGGCCAGTCTGGGGCCAACGTCCTGACTTTC. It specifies CSVEQRDRGQSGANVLTF.

The chain's CDR3 is CASSPDGGSYNEQFF. Here the CDR3 DNA reads TGTGCCAGCTCCCCGGACGGGGGATCCTACAATGAGCAGTTCTTC. The chain combines TRBV18 with TRBJ2-1; possible D gene TRBD2, 6 bases. The germline CDR1 and CDR2 sequences are KGHSH and LQKENI. Deletions cut 6 bases from V and 1 base from J, with 13 bases between. CDR3 length: 15 residues. Filled out from reference TRBV18 and TRBJ2-1, the complete variable domain reads NAGVMQNPRHLVRRRGQEARLRCSPMKGHSHVYWYRQLPEEGLKFMVYLQKENIIDESGMPKERFSAEFPKEGPSILRIQQVVRGDSAAYFCASSPDGGSYNEQFFGPGTRLTVL.

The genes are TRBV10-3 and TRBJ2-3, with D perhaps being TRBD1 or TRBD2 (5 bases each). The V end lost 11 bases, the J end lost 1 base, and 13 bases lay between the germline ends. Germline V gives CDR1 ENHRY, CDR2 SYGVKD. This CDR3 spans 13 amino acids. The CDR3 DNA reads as TGTGCCGTCCGCAGGGACGGCACAGATACGCAGTATTTT. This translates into CAVRRDGTDTQYF.

The CDR3 loop reads CASSRGDRSNEKLFF. In DNA, the CDR3 is TGCGCCAGCAGCCGAGGGGACAGGTCTAATGAAAAACTGTTTTTT. The chain carries TRBV5-1 and TRBJ1-4; TRBD1 aligns across 8 bases. CDR1 and CDR2 from the germline V gene are SGHRS and YFSETQ. The CDR3 has 15 residues. The trim removed 4 bases at V and 3 bases at J, leaving 5 bases unmatched.

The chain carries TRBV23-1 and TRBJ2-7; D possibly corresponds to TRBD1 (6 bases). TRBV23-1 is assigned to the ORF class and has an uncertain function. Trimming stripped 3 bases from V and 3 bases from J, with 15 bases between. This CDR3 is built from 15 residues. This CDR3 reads CASSQVQGTYYEQYF. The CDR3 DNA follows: TGCGCCAGCAGTCAGGTGCAGGGGACCTACTACGAGCAGTACTTC.

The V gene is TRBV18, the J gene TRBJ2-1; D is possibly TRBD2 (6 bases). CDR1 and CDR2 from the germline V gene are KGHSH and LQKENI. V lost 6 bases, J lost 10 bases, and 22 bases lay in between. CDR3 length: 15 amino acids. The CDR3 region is CASSPQGGTTVEQFF. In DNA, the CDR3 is TGTGCCAGCTCTCCCCAGGGAGGAACAACGGTGGAGCAGTTCTTC.

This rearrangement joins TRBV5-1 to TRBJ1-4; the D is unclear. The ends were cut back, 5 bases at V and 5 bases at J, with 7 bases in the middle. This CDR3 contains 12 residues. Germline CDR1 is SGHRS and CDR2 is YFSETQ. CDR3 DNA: TGCGCCAGCAGGGAGGAGAATGAAAAACTGTTTTTT. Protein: CASREENEKLFF. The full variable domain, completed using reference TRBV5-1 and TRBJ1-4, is KAGVTQTPRYLIKTRGQQVTLSCSPISGHRSVSWYQQTPGQGLQFLFEYFSETQRNKGNFPGRFSGRQFSNSRSEMNVSTLELGDSALYLCASREENEKLFFGSGTQLSVL.

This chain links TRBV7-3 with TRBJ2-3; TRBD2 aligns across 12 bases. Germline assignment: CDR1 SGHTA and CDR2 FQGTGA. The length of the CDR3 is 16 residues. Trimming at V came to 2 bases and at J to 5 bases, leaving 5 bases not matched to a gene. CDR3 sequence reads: CASSLGLAGGLDTQYF. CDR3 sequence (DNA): TGTGCCAGCAGCTTAGGCCTAGCGGGAGGGTTAGATACGCAGTATTTT.

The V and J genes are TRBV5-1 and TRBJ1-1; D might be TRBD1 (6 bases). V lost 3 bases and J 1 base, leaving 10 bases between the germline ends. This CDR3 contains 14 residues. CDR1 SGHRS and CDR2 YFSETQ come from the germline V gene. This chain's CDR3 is CASSSQGRNTEAFF. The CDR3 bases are TGCGCCAGCAGCTCACAGGGTAGGAACACTGAAGCTTTCTTT.

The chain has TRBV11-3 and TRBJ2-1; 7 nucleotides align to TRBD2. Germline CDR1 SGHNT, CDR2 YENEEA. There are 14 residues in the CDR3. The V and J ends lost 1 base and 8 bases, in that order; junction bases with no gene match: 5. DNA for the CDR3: TGTGCCAGCAGCTTAGGATCGGGGGGAGATGAGCAGTTCTTC. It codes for CASSLGSGGDEQFF. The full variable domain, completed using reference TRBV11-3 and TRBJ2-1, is EAGVVQSPRYKIIEKKQPVAFWCNPISGHNTLYWYLQNLGQGPELLIRYENEEAVDDSQLPKDRFSAERLKGVDSTLKIQPAELGDSAVYLCASSLGSGGDEQFFGPGTRLTVL.

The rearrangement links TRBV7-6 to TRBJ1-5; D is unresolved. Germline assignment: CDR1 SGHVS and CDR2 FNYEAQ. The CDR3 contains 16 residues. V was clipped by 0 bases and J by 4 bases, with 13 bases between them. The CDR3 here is CASSLAVPGSNQPQHF. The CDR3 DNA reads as TGTGCCAGCAGCTTAGCTGTGCCAGGAAGTAATCAGCCCCAGCATTTT. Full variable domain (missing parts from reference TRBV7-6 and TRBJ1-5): GAGVSQSPRYKVTKRGQDVALRCDPISGHVSLYWYRQALGQGPEFLTYFNYEAQQDKSGLPNDRFSAERPEGSISTLTIQRTEQRDSAMYRCASSLAVPGSNQPQHFGDGTRLSIL.

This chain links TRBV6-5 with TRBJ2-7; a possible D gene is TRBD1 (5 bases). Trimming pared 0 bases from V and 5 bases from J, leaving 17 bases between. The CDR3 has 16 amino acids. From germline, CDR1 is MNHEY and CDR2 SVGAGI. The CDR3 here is CASSYSSAGKAHEQYF. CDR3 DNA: TGTGCCAGCAGTTACTCGAGCGCAGGGAAGGCCCACGAGCAGTACTTC.

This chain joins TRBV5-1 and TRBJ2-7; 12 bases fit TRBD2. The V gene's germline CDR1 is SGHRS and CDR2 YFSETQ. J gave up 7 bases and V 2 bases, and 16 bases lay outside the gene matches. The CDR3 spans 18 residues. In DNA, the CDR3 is TGCGCCAGCAGCTTAACTACGGGACTAGCGGGTGGCTCCCATGAGCAGTACTTC. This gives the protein CASSLTTGLAGGSHEQYF.

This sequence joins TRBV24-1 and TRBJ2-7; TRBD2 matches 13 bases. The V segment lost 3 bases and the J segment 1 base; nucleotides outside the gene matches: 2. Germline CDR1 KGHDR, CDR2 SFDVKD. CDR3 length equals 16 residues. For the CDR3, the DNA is TGTGCCACCAGTGATACGACTAGCGGGAGGTCCTACGAGCAGTACTTC. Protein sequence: CATSDTTSGRSYEQYF.

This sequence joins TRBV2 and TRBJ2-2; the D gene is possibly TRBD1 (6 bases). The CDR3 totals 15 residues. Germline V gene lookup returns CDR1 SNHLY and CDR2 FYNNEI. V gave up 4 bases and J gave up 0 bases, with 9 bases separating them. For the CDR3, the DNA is TGTGCCAGCAGTGCCGGGACATCGAACACCGGGGAGCTGTTTTTT. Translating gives CASSAGTSNTGELFF.

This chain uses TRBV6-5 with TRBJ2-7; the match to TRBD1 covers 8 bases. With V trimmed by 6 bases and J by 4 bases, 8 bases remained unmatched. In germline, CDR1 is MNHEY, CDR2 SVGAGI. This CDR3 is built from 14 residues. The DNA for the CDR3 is TGTGCCAGCAGAGTGACAGGGGACCGATACGAGCAGTACTTC. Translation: CASRVTGDRYEQYF.